This TCR beta chain was identified during a study of blood T cell repertoires in COVID-19. Sequencing used immunoSEQ multiplex PCR; TCRdb keeps in-frame clones, though not all of them. The repertoire holds 85,000 to 130,000 clones, with about 89% as singletons. This CDR3 has 15 residues. Germline V lookup: CDR1 LGHNA, CDR2 YSLEER. V gave up 6 bases and J gave up 7 bases; unmatched junction bases: 13. The clonotype was recovered from a human donor in a cohort sampled during active COVID-19. The chain carries TRBV4-3 and TRBJ1-1, with 8 bases fitting TRBD1. Sequencing input: peripheral blood. CDR3 sequence reads: CASRQGESQGGEAFF. Written as DNA, the CDR3 is TGCGCCAGCAGACAGGGGGAAAGCCAAGGGGGTGAAGCTTTCTTT.